In its sample, the clone carrying this TCR beta chain was seen many times. No antigen is known for it. The read terminates 3 residues before the CDR3 end, so the remaining end is supplied by the germline J gene. Both groups were predominantly of Caucasian heritage. Blood came from CVID subjects not ill and not taking immunomodulatory or immunosuppressive medication. V was pared by 6 bases and J by 2 bases, with 16 bases between. CDR1 is DFQATT and CDR2 is SNEGSKA in the germline V gene (reference sequence). This CDR3 comprises 14 residues. The data stem from a study of T cell clonality in common variable immunodeficiency. Study-wide findings and caveats: Common variable immunodeficiency TCR beta sequences reportedly had fewer deletions and N-nucleotide insertions.

The table came from immunoSEQ multiplex PCR; TCRdb's copy has only in-frame clones and leaves some out. The table lists roughly 9,000 clones, with no singletons. The chain has TRBV20-1 and TRBJ1-1, with D maybe TRBD1 (6 bases). Sequenced sample: peripheral blood mononuclear cells. This receptor was taken from a human donor with common variable immunodeficiency. Incomplete CDR3 DNA: TGCAGTGCCTGGGACACCAAAGTAAACACTGAA. It is translated as CSAWDTKVNTE. Given in full, the CDR3 is CSAWDTKVNTEAFF.